This T cell receptor beta chain was recorded in a study of blood T cell repertoires in COVID-19. At the level of the study: T cells, B-cell-depleted T cells, or PBMCs provided the cDNA or gDNA that served as material.

Germline CDR1 LGHNA, CDR2 YSLEER. CDR3 length: 18 amino acids. V was shortened by 2 bases and J by 0 bases, with 20 bases between the two germline ends. Clones were sequenced by immunoSEQ multiplex PCR, and TCRdb holds only the in-frame ones, with some missing. The sample shows 250,000 to 350,000 clones, approximately 89% of them seen only once. The study drew participants aged 18 to 89 years from approximately 23 US areas. Either two negative PCRs, clearance, or symptom resolution qualified Cohort 3 donors as recovered. The chain employs TRBV4-3 and TRBJ2-7; D possibly corresponds to TRBD1 (6 bases). This receptor was identified in a woman aged 25 to 39 who had recovered from COVID-19. Input material: PBMCs or T cells enriched from blood (not recorded which). As DNA, the CDR3 is TGCGCCAGCAGCCAATTGACAGGCGACGAGGGTTCCTCCTACGAGCAGTACTTC. Its protein is CASSQLTGDEGSSYEQYF.